The 28 T cell receptor beta chains below all came from one sample that was sequenced in a study of tumor-infiltrating lymphocytes in primary liver carcinoma. Each 20-30 mg portion of unsorted bulk tissue served as the source for co-extraction of RNA and DNA. TCR beta cDNA came from about 500 ng total RNA, primed with a constant-region primer. Three nested multiplex PCR rounds of slightly modified ARM-PCR generated TCR beta libraries. A C-beta reverse primer and TRBV1-TRBV30 forward primers served in each of the first two PCR rounds, at ten to eleven cycles apiece. TCRdb reanalysed the multiplex PCR reads using MiXCR and keeps one entry per CDR3 protein. The repertoire holds under 85,000 distinct CDR3 sequences, with around 70% as singletons. The source material was liver tumor tissue from sampling region 1. The subset was: tumor region T1, superior pole. These receptors were collected from a man between 35 and 55 years old with primary liver carcinoma and hepatitis B virus infection.

This rearrangement joins TRBV20-1 to TRBJ1-1, with unresolved D. The V gene's germline CDR1 is DFQATT and CDR2 SNEGSKA (reference sequence). V dropped 8 bases and J dropped 4 bases, with 11 bases sitting between them. CDR3 length: 11 amino acids. The CDR3, as DNA: TGCAGTATGGGTCCGTTCACTGAAGCTTTCTTT. This sequence encodes CSMGPFTEAFF.

This clonotype showed up just once. A much bigger clone sits one base away, suggesting this may be a read error. The V gene is TRBV24-1, the J gene TRBJ2-3; D gene uncertain. This CDR3 is 13 amino acids long. The germline CDR1 and CDR2 sequences are KGHDR and SFDVKD. CDR3 DNA sequence: TGTGTCACCGGTGATACACCCAGGGATACGCAGTATTTT. The encoded protein is CVTGDTPRDTQYF.

As regards this clonotype: A read error may account for a junction end that differs from germline. The chain links TRBV20-1 to TRBJ2-7; D is uncertain. This CDR3 region has 11 residues. CDR1 DFQATT and CDR2 SNEGSKA come from the germline V gene (reference sequence). The CDR3 coding sequence is TGCAGTCGCGAAGGCTCCTACGAGCAGTATTTC. Amino acid sequence: CSREGSYEQYF.

To note about this clonotype: Sequence at one end of the junction differs from germline and may be a read error. The gene calls are TRBV12-3 or TRBV12-4 and TRBJ2-7; D is ambiguous. The CDR3 is 12 residues long. CDR3 region: CVSSYEVYEQYF. The DNA for the CDR3 is TGTGTCAGCAGTTACGAGGTCTACGAGCAGTACTTC.

Regarding this clonotype: A read error may produce the germline difference seen at one junction end. This chain uses TRBV4-2 with TRBJ2-2, with D possibly TRBD1 on 6 matching bases. Germline CDR1 is LGHNA and CDR2 is YNFKEQ. This CDR3 contains 15 residues. The DNA for the CDR3 is TGTACCAGCACGGCCGGGACACGGGACACCGGAGAGCTGTTTTTT. It yields the protein CTSTAGTRDTGELFF.

Turning to this clonotype: Compared with germline, one end of the junction differs, possibly owing to a read error. The CDR3 coding sequence is TGTGCCGTCAGTGGTGTTCTAACGGGAGGATACATGAATGAGCAGTTCTTC. Its protein product is CAVSGVLTGGYMNEQFF. The chain joins TRBV10-3 to TRBJ2-1; 7 nucleotides agree with TRBD2. Germline CDR1 and CDR2: ENHRY and SYGVKD. The length of the CDR3 is 17 residues.

To note about this clonotype: A read error may produce the germline difference seen at one junction end. The genes are TRBV5-1 and TRBJ1-1; TRBD1 aligns across 10 bases. This CDR3 is built from 17 residues. Germline values: CDR1 SGHRS, CDR2 YFSETQ. In DNA, the CDR3 is TGCCCCGGCAGCCAGAAGACAGGGGGCGGAGGTAACATTGAAGCTTTCTTT. This translates into CPGSQKTGGGGNIEAFF.

This clonotype is a singleton in its sample. A much larger clone is a single base away; this may be a read error. This chain links TRBV7-9 with TRBJ1-2; TRBD1 is a possible D gene (6 bases). Germline values: CDR1 SEHNR, CDR2 FQNEAQ (reference sequence). The CDR3 runs 14 residues. CDR3 amino acids: CASNLGGSDYGYTF. Written as DNA, the CDR3 is TGTGCCAGCAACTTAGGGGGGTCTGACTATGGCTACACCTTC.

The chain joins TRBV13 to TRBJ2-3; 7 bases agree with TRBD1. The CDR3 spans 15 residues. Germline V CDR1 and CDR2: PRHDT, FYEKMQ (reference sequence). Unmatched junction bases numbered 13, after V lost 5 bases and J lost 8 bases. CDR3 nucleotides: TGTGCCAGCAGCATGGGACAGAAGTATAGGGGTACGCAGTATTTT. Translating it yields CASSMGQKYRGTQYF.

The genes are TRBV6-5 and TRBJ1-2; D unresolved. Germline V lookup: CDR1 MNHEY, CDR2 SVGAGI. There are 12 residues in the CDR3. The CDR3 sequence is CVSSSQNYGYTF. The DNA for the CDR3 is TGTGTCAGTAGCTCTCAGAACTATGGCTACACCTTC.

On this clonotype itself: Given a much more abundant clone one base away, this may be a read error. This sequence joins TRBV28 and TRBJ2-5; D gene uncertain. The length of the CDR3 is 12 residues. In germline, CDR1 is MDHEN, CDR2 SYDVKM. The CDR3 protein is CTSRLGQETQYF. The CDR3 DNA reads as TGTACCAGCAGGTTGGGGCAAGAGACCCAGTACTTC.

Worth noting for this clonotype: Germline and junction disagree at one end, which may indicate a read error. This chain links TRBV4-2 with TRBJ2-7; D perhaps matches TRBD2 (5 bases). The CDR3 has 17 residues. The germline gives CDR1 LGHNA, CDR2 YNFKEQ. The CDR3 nucleotides read TGTCCCAGCAGCCAAATGACTACGGGCCTATTCTACTACGAGCAGTACTTC. Residues: CPSSQMTTGLFYYEQYF.

In this sample, this clonotype turned up once. The CDR3 ends on some other residue instead of the conserved phenylalanine or tryptophan, so this is likely a read error. The limits of the CDR3 on the DNA are not certain, so only TCRdb's listed CDR3 is given. The chain employs TRBV6-1 and TRBJ1-5; the table's TRBD1 call for D was not verified on the DNA. The CDR3 contains 12 residues when both ends are counted. From germline, CDR1 is MNHNS and CDR2 SASEGT. The CDR3 sequence is CASTLTGNPRHL.

Points on this clonotype: A much bigger clone sits one base away, suggesting this may be a read error. As the CDR3 is not closed by the conserved phenylalanine or tryptophan, this likely results from a read error. This chain joins TRBV6-2 or TRBV6-3 and TRBJ2-5; D is unresolved. Trimming stripped 2 bases from V and 1 base from J, with 5 bases between. The germline gives CDR1 MNHEY, CDR2 SVGEGT. This CDR3 is 13 amino acids long. DNA for the CDR3: TGTGCCAGCAGTTACGACGTCCAAGAGACCCAGTACTCC. It is translated as CASSYDVQETQYS.

V gene TRBV28 combines with J gene TRBJ2-1; maybe TRBD2 (6 bases). Trimming took 7 bases from V and 3 from J, leaving 13 bases between them. Germline-derived CDR1 and CDR2 are MDHEN and SYDVKM. There are 14 residues in the CDR3. The DNA of the CDR3 is TGTGCCAGCAATTCGCCGGGACTCTACAATGAGCAGTTCTTC. Protein sequence: CASNSPGLYNEQFF.

A remark on this clonotype: This could be a read error, since a much larger clone is one nucleotide away. The chain joins TRBV28 to TRBJ1-2; a weak D match, TRBD1 (5 bases). This CDR3 region has 12 residues. Germline V gives CDR1 MDHEN, CDR2 SYDVKM. CDR3 protein: CASSLRGKGCTF. The DNA for the CDR3 is TGTGCCAGCAGTTTAAGGGGCAAAGGCTGCACCTTC.

This clonotype was seen only a few times. The chain employs TRBV19 and TRBJ2-2; 7 bases fit TRBD1. Germline values: CDR1 LNHDA, CDR2 SQIVND (reference sequence). V was clipped by 5 bases and J by 2 bases; unmatched bases: 2. The CDR3 consists of 14 residues. This CDR3 is CASSGDRNTGELFF. The CDR3 region has the DNA TGTGCCAGTAGTGGGGACAGAAACACCGGGGAGCTGTTTTTT.

This clonotype was seen only a few times. A read error may be the cause here, since a much bigger clone is one base away. The rearrangement joins TRBV12-3 or TRBV12-4 to TRBJ2-1; D not resolved. The CDR3 length is 15 residues. V lost 5 bases to trimming and J lost 0 bases, with 11 bases between them. The CDR3 spells CASSRTVNSYNEQFF. For the CDR3, the DNA is TGTGCCAGCAGTCGGACGGTGAACTCCTACAATGAGCAGTTCTTC.

Worth noting for this clonotype: This CDR3 fails to terminate in the conserved phenylalanine or tryptophan, so it likely reflects a read error. The limits of the CDR3 on the DNA are not certain, so only TCRdb's listed CDR3 is given. The rearrangement uses TRBV11-2 and TRBJ2-1; TRBD2, the table's D call, lacks a check against the DNA. Both ends counted, the CDR3 spans 15 residues. CDR1 and CDR2 from the germline V gene are SGHAT and FQNNGV. CDR3 sequence: CASSWEGSSYNEQFL.

About this clonotype itself: The CDR3 end shows no conserved phenylalanine or tryptophan, and so a read error is likely. The gene calls are TRBV11-2 and TRBJ2-6, with a possible D match to TRBD2 (6 bases). Germline lookup yields CDR1 SGHAT and CDR2 FQNNGV. The CDR3 totals 16 residues. CDR3 nucleotide sequence: TGTAGCAGCAGCTTATCGCGGGGAAGAGGGGCCAACGTCCTGACTTCC. Encoded protein: CSSSLSRGRGANVLTS.

The chain couples TRBV5-8 to TRBJ1-2; D uncertain. V dropped 7 bases and J dropped 4 bases, with 17 bases sitting between them. CDR3 size: 14 residues. Germline CDR1 and CDR2: SGHTS and YDEGEE. The CDR3 protein is CASGERQLLYGYTF. The DNA for the CDR3 is TGTGCCAGCGGAGAGAGGCAGCTCCTCTATGGCTACACCTTC.

Note on this clonotype: At one of its ends the junction is not consistent with the germline gene, which may arise from a read error. This sequence joins TRBV11-2 and TRBJ1-1; D may be TRBD1 (5 bases). The CDR3 sequence is 17 residues long. Germline assignment: CDR1 SGHAT and CDR2 FQNNGV. CDR3 sequence: CASSRLGGEGFGTEAFF. The CDR3 coding sequence is TGTGCTAGCAGCCGATTGGGGGGAGAGGGGTTCGGCACTGAAGCTTTCTTT. Full variable domain (rest looked up from reference TRBV11-2 and TRBJ1-1): EAGVAQSPRYKIIEKRQSVAFWCNPISGHATLYWYQQILGQGPKLLIQFQNNGVVDDSQLPKDRFSAERLKGVDSTLKIQPAKLEDSAVYLCASSRLGGEGFGTEAFFGQGTRLTVV.

Details on this clonotype: A much larger clone is a single base away; this may be a read error. The rearrangement uses TRBV5-1 and TRBJ2-1; 12 bases fit TRBD2. Per the germline V gene, CDR1 is SGHRS and CDR2 is YFSETQ. V was pared by 4 bases and J by 12 bases, with 11 bases of the junction left unmatched. This CDR3 is 15 amino acids long. The CDR3 coding sequence is TGCGCCAGCAGCGAGACTAGCGGGAGTGTGTATGGGCAGTTCTTC. Its translation is CASSETSGSVYGQFF.

Notes on this clonotype: With a much larger clone just one base away, this may be a read error. The CDR3 end shows no conserved phenylalanine or tryptophan, and so a read error is likely. The chain joins TRBV30 to TRBJ1-4; tentatively, D is TRBD1 (6 bases). The CDR3 spans 12 residues. Trimming left V 5 bases short and J 5 bases short, with 9 bases between. CDR1 and CDR2 (germline): GTSNPN, SVGIG (reference sequence). CDR3 sequence: CAWAGHNEKLFL. The CDR3 nucleotides read TGTGCCTGGGCGGGACACAATGAAAAACTGTTTTTG.

With respect to this clonotype: Being one base from a much bigger clone, this may be a read error. The chain employs TRBV28 and TRBJ1-1; D remains unclear. The length of the CDR3 is 15 residues. Trimming removed 7 bases from V and 5 bases from J, with 20 bases in between. CDR1 and CDR2 (germline): MDHEN, SYDVKM. The CDR3 DNA is TGTGCCAGCAATTCACCGCGAGTAGGAGGGACTGAAGCTTTCTTT. Amino acids: CASNSPRVGGTEAFF.

As regards this clonotype: One end of the junction varies from germline; a read error may be responsible. The chain recombines TRBV12-3 or TRBV12-4 with TRBJ2-3; TRBD2 matches at 8 bases. The CDR3 consists of 15 residues. CDR3 bases: TGTGCCAGCAGTTTATCAGCGGGAGTGGAAGATACACAGTATTTT. Translation gives CASSLSAGVEDTQYF.

A note on this clonotype: One junction end does not reproduce the germline sequence, and a read error may be involved. The genes are TRBV11-2 and TRBJ2-7, with 8 nucleotides matching TRBD2. There are 18 residues in the CDR3. The germline V gene encodes CDR1 SGHAT and CDR2 FQNNGV. CDR3 bases: TGTGCCAGCAGTTTATCCGTTGGACTAACGGGAGGGTGGTACGAGAAGTACTTC. This sequence encodes CASSLSVGLTGGWYEKYF.

The chain couples TRBV7-9 to TRBJ1-5, with D possibly TRBD1 on 5 matching bases. The CDR3 runs 15 residues. The germline V gene encodes CDR1 SEHNR and CDR2 FQNEAQ (reference sequence). CDR3 bases: TGTTCAAGCAGTTTCAGCGGGGGTTTGGGTCAGCCCCAGCATTTT. Translating gives CSSSFSGGLGQPQHF. Combining the CDR3 with reference TRBV7-9 and TRBJ1-5 gives the whole variable domain DTGVSQNPRHKITKRGQNVTFRCDPISEHNRLYWYRQTLGQGPEFLTYFQNEAQLEKSRLLSDRFSAERPKGSFSTLEIQRTEQGDSAMYLCSSSFSGGLGQPQHFGDGTRLSIL.